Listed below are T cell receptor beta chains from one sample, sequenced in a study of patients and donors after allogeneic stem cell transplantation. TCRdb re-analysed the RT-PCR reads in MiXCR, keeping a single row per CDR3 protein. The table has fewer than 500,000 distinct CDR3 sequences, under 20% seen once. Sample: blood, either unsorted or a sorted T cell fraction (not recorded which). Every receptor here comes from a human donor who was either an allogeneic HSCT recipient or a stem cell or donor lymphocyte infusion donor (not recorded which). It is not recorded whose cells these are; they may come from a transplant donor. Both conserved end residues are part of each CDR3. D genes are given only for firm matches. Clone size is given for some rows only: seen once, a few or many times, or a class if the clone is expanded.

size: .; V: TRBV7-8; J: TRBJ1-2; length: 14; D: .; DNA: TGTGCCAGCAGCTTTACGGGGCAGGGGTATGGCTACACCTTC; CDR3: CASSFTGQGYGYTF
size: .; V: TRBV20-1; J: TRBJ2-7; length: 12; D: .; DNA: TGCAGTGCTATTCAAAAGTCCTACGAGCAGTACTTC; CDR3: CSAIQKSYEQYF
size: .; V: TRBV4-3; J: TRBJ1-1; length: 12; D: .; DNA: TGCGCCAGCAGCCAAGCAAGGGGTGAAGCTTTCTTT; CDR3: CASSQARGEAFF
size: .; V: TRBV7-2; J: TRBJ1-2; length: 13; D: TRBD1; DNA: TGTGCCAGCAGCACTACAGGGGACTATGGCTACACCTTC; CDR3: CASSTTGDYGYTF
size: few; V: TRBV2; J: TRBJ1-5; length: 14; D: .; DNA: TGTGCCAGCAGTCGACGGGACGAGGGACAGCCCCAGCATTTT; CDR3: CASSRRDEGQPQHF
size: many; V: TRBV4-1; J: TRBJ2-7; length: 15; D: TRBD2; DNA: TGCGCCAGCAGCCAAGCCCTAGCGGGGAACTACGAGCAGTACTTC; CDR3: CASSQALAGNYEQYF
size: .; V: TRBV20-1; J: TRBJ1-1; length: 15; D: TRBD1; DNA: TGCAGTGCGAGCCGGGACAGGGGGCTGAGGACTGAAGCTTTCTTT; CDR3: CSASRDRGLRTEAFF
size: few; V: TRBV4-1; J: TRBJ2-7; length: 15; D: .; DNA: TGCGCCAGCAGCCAAGAGCCAGACTCCCCCTACGAGCAGTACTTC; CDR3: CASSQEPDSPYEQYF
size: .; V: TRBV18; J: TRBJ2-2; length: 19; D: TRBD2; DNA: TGTGCCAGCTCACCCCGAATATCAGATAGCGGGAGACGAACCGGGGAGCTGTTTTTT; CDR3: CASSPRISDSGRRTGELFF
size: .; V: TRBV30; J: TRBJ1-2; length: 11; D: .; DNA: TGTGCCTGGACACCGGGGAAGGGCTACACCTTC; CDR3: CAWTPGKGYTF
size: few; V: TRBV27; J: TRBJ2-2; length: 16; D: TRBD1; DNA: TGTGCCAGCAGTTTCCGGACAGGGGGCGGCACCGGGGAGCTGTTTTTT; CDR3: CASSFRTGGGTGELFF